This TCR beta chain was captured in a study of blood T cell repertoires in COVID-19. The wider study: Specimens from acute and convalescent COVID-19 originated in the United States, Italy and Spain. T cells, B-cell-depleted T cells, or PBMCs supplied cDNA or gDNA.

Germline values: CDR1 MNHEY, CDR2 SVGAGI. The length of the CDR3 is 13 residues. V gave up 6 bases and J gave up 7 bases; unmatched junction bases: 4. Those enrolled in Seattle joined during active infection and were followed longitudinally afterward. TCRdb's copy holds only in-frame clones and misses some; the assay was immunoSEQ multiplex PCR. Here the sample spans 300,000 to 400,000 clones, over 70% being singletons. Input material: peripheral blood. The chain links TRBV6-5 to TRBJ1-5; 9 bases fit TRBD1. The clonotype comes from a woman between 50 and 59 years old with COVID-19, enrolled during active disease. The chain's CDR3 is CASSRDRDQPQHF. Here the CDR3 DNA reads TGTGCCAGCAGCAGGGACAGGGACCAGCCCCAGCATTTT.